This TCR beta chain is drawn from a study of cytomegalovirus exposure and HLA in healthy donors. The study, taken as a whole, reports: According to the study, some 160 TCR beta chains were cytomegalovirus-associated. Later analysis demonstrated an association between a missense DCLRE1C variant and TCR beta V- and J-gene trimming. The authors later found most CMV-associated TCR beta chains appeared HLA-restricted. It was only CMV serostatus that was available as immune exposure information.

Concerning this clone: The antigen is unknown.

PCR was performed using 60 Vbeta and 13 Jbeta primers. Clones were read by immunoSEQ multiplex PCR, and TCRdb kept only the in-frame ones, dropping some. This table holds 200,000 or so clones, 70% to 90% found once. Germline CDR1 reads WNHNN; CDR2 reads SYGVQD (reference sequence). Trimming took off 8 bases at V and 7 bases at J, with 8 bases between the two ends. This CDR3 is built from 10 residues. Sequenced sample: PBMCs. J is TRBJ1-2 and V is TRBV10-1; no clear D. This sequence originates from a woman under 30 in good health and CMV-seropositive. DNA of the CDR3: TGCGCCAGCGATTCGCGTGGCTACACCTTC. This translates into CASDSRGYTF.